The 5 T cell receptor beta chains in this list originate from one sample, sequenced in a study of identical twins. TCRdb re-called the 5' RACE reads with MiXCR, one entry per CDR3 protein. The table lists 1.5 million or so distinct CDR3 sequences, less than 40% of them singletons. Material: cord blood. These receptors came from a newborn girl in good health.

The rearrangement uses TRBV18 and TRBJ1-2; the match to TRBD1 covers 7 bases. CDR1 KGHSH and CDR2 LQKENI come from the germline V gene. Trimming at V came to 3 bases and at J to 1 base, leaving 8 bases not matched to a gene. The CDR3 consists of 16 residues. The CDR3 reads CASSPSTGPFNYGYTF. CDR3 bases: TGTGCCAGCTCACCGTCGACAGGGCCCTTTAACTATGGCTACACCTTC.

The CDR3 is CASSGGLSTQETQYF. The CDR3 DNA reads as TGTGCCAGCAGTGGAGGGTTATCTACGCAAGAGACCCAGTACTTC. V gene TRBV2 combines with J gene TRBJ2-5, with D tentatively TRBD2 (5 bases). The CDR3 is made up of 15 amino acids. CDR1 and CDR2 (germline): SNHLY, FYNNEI. Between the trimmed V and J ends, which lost 4 bases and 2 bases, there was a span of 14 bases. Filled out from reference TRBV2 and TRBJ2-5, the complete variable domain reads EPEVTQTPSHQVTQMGQEVILRCVPISNHLYFYWYRQILGQKVEFLVSFYNNEISEKSEIFDDQFSVERPDGSNFTLKIRSTKLEDSAMYFCASSGGLSTQETQYFGPGTRLLVL.

This clonotype was recorded a few times. The rearrangement joins TRBV28 to TRBJ1-6; 9 nucleotides agree with TRBD1. V dropped 5 bases and J dropped 14; count of bases not matched to a gene: 10. Germline values: CDR1 MDHEN, CDR2 SYDVKM. This CDR3 comprises 14 residues. CDR3 sequence: CASSPRDRVFTLHF. The CDR3 DNA sequence: TGTGCCAGCAGTCCCCGGGACAGGGTATTCACCCTCCACTTT.

This clonotype was observed a few times. The chain is built from TRBV24-1 and TRBJ1-1; D call uncertain. V lost 1 base and J 1 base, leaving 15 bases between the germline ends. CDR1 is KGHDR and CDR2 is SFDVKD in the germline V gene. This CDR3 has 17 residues. In nucleotides, the CDR3 is TGTGCCACCAGTGATTTACCCCCACGTACAACGAACACTGAAGCTTTCTTT. It yields the protein CATSDLPPRTTNTEAFF.

This clonotype has a count of ten or more. This sequence joins TRBV7-2 and TRBJ2-3; 10 positions match TRBD2. Trimming at V came to 5 bases and at J to 10 bases, leaving 9 bases not matched to a gene. Germline assignment: CDR1 SGHTA and CDR2 FQGNSA. This CDR3 is 14 amino acids long. For the CDR3, the DNA is TGTGCCAGCAGCCCGGGACTAGCGACCAAGTCGCAGTATTTT. It codes for CASSPGLATKSQYF.